Presented here are 30 T cell receptor beta chains from one specimen sequenced in a study of graft-versus-host responses after intestinal transplantation. TCRdb's table, derived via immunoSEQ multiplex PCR, lists solely in-frame clones and lacks some. The sample has some 6,600 clones, 30% seen once. Sequences were derived from alloreactive CD4+ T cells from a mixed lymphocyte reaction culture, sampled before transplantation. Subset noted: CFSE-low proliferating T cells sorted from approximately six-day pre-transplant mixed lymphocyte reaction (GvH or HvG direction). These receptor sequences come from a human patient who was an organ donor for intestinal transplantation.

This clone has a handful of counts. The chain joins TRBV9 to TRBJ2-3; 7 nucleotides align to TRBD2. Germline V gene data show CDR1 as SGDLS and CDR2 as YYNGEE. The CDR3 loop spans 16 amino acids. J gave up 5 bases and V 0 bases, and 9 bases lay outside the gene matches. The CDR3 nucleotides are TGTGCCAGCAGCGTAGTACCGCGGGGGAGGGTAGATACGCAGTATTTT. Its translation is CASSVVPRGRVDTQYF.

The J gene is TRBJ1-5, the V gene TRBV7-8; D is undetermined. This CDR3 is built from 13 residues. V lost 6 bases, J lost 7 bases, and 13 bases lay in between. The germline V gene has CDR1 SGHVS and CDR2 FQNEAQ. In nucleotides, the CDR3 is TGTGCCAGCAGTCGCGGGCGTGAACAGCCCCAGCATTTT. Amino acid sequence: CASSRGREQPQHF.

By frequency in the sample, this clone is medium-sized. The chain uses TRBV4-3 and TRBJ1-2; 8 nucleotides align to TRBD1. The V segment lost 4 bases and the J segment 4 bases; nucleotides outside the gene matches: 11. Germline lookup yields CDR1 LGHNA and CDR2 YSLEER. The CDR3 covers 16 residues. The DNA of the CDR3 is TGCGCCAGCAGCCGCGAACAGGGGGGATGGCTCTATGGCTACACCTTC. This encodes CASSREQGGWLYGYTF.

This clone qualifies as medium-sized (0.01 to 0.1%). The rearrangement links TRBV30 to TRBJ2-7, with D possibly being TRBD1 (6 bases). The V end lost 0 bases, the J end lost 3 bases, and 6 bases lay between the germline ends. Germline-derived CDR1 and CDR2 are GTSNPN and SVGIG (reference sequence). This CDR3 spans 12 amino acids. The CDR3, as DNA: TGTGCCTGGAGTGTACAGGGCTACGAGCAGTACTTC. This gives the protein CAWSVQGYEQYF. Combining the CDR3 with reference TRBV30 and TRBJ2-7 gives the whole variable domain SQTIHQWPATLVQPVGSPLSLECTVEGTSNPNLYWYRQAAGRGLQLLFYSVGIGQISSEVPQNLSASRPQDRQFILSSKKLLLSDSGFYLCAWSVQGYEQYFGPGTRLTVT.

The rearrangement uses TRBV6-5 and TRBJ1-2; TRBD1 aligns across 7 bases. CDR1 and CDR2 from the germline V gene are MNHEY and SVGAGI. With 2 bases clipped from V and 7 bases from J, the junction kept 10 bases outside the gene matches. This CDR3 has 15 amino acids. CDR3 DNA: TGTGCCAGCAGTTACACCGGGACAGCCGTTTTTGGCTACACCTTC. Amino acid sequence: CASSYTGTAVFGYTF.

The chain couples TRBV19 to TRBJ2-1; D not resolved. Germline V gene data show CDR1 as LNHDA and CDR2 as SQIVND (reference sequence). This CDR3 has 16 amino acids. The germline V and J ends were trimmed by 5 bases and 0 bases, with 14 bases remaining between them. DNA of the CDR3: TGTGCCAGTAGTGGTGAGCTCGCAAGCTCCTACAATGAGCAGTTCTTC. Its translation: CASSGELASSYNEQFF. Variable domain in full (rest from reference TRBV19 and TRBJ2-1): DGGITQSPKYLFRKEGQNVTLSCEQNLNHDAMYWYRQDPGQGLRLIYYSQIVNDFQKGDIAEGYSVSREKKESFPLTVTSAQKNPTAFYLCASSGELASSYNEQFFGPGTRLTVL.

The sample holds a few counts of this clone. The chain links TRBV5-6 to TRBJ2-7, with 13 bases matching TRBD2. Per the germline V gene, CDR1 is SGHDT and CDR2 is YYEEEE. The CDR3 sequence is 13 residues long. The J segment lost 6 bases and the V segment lost 3 bases, leaving 0 bases of the junction unmatched. The CDR3 reads CASSWTSGSEQYF. As DNA, the CDR3 is TGTGCCAGCAGCTGGACTAGCGGGAGCGAGCAGTACTTC.

This clone was picked up a small number of times. The chain carries TRBV29-1 and TRBJ1-5; possible D gene TRBD1, 6 bases. This CDR3 region has 13 residues. Germline V gene data show CDR1 as SQVTM and CDR2 as ANQGSEA. Trimming removed 2 bases at V and 11 bases at J, with 16 bases between. The CDR3 DNA reads TGCAGCGTTGAACCGGGACAAAAATCAGCCCAGCATTTT. Its translation: CSVEPGQKSAQHF. Full variable domain (remainder filled in from reference TRBV29-1 and TRBJ1-5): SAVISQKPSRDICQRGTSLTIQCQVDSQVTMMFWYRQQPGQSLTLIATANQGSEATYESGFVIDKFPISRPNLTFSTLTVSNMSPEDSSIYLCSVEPGQKSAQHFGDGTRLSIL.

This clone is deemed medium-sized. The genes are TRBV2 and TRBJ1-1, with a tentative D call TRBD1 (6 bases). Trimming took off 9 bases at V and 1 base at J, with 15 bases between the two ends. Germline V gene lookup returns CDR1 SNHLY and CDR2 FYNNEI. This CDR3 comprises 14 residues. The CDR3 sequence is CARTQGRKNTEAFF. CDR3 nucleotides: TGTGCCAGGACACAGGGCAGGAAGAACACTGAAGCTTTCTTT.

V gene TRBV12-5 combines with J gene TRBJ2-1, with 9 bases identical to TRBD1. Trimming took 5 bases from V and 7 from J; bases not matched to a gene: 9. CDR1 and CDR2 from the germline V gene are LGHNT and FRNRAP. This CDR3 has 15 residues. The CDR3 region is CASGLWDREGNEQFF. CDR3 nucleotide sequence: TGTGCTAGTGGTCTATGGGACAGGGAAGGAAATGAGCAGTTCTTC.

This clone is classed as medium-sized (0.01 to 0.1%). The chain couples TRBV29-1 to TRBJ2-7, with TRBD2 matching over 13 bases. Germline V gene lookup returns CDR1 SQVTM and CDR2 ANQGSEA. The CDR3 is 13 amino acids. V lost 7 bases, J lost 6 bases, and 6 bases stayed unmatched. CDR3 region: CSAMRTSGGEQYF. The CDR3 DNA sequence: TGCAGCGCGATGAGGACTAGCGGGGGCGAGCAGTACTTC.

This clone has only a few counts. The chain employs TRBV27 and TRBJ2-5; the D gene is possibly TRBD1 (5 bases). Germline V lookup: CDR1 MNHEY, CDR2 SMNVEV (reference sequence). Trimming removed 2 bases from V and 5 bases from J, with 9 bases in between. CDR3 size: 13 residues. CDR3 protein: CASSLRGWETQYF. CDR3 coding DNA: TGTGCCAGCAGTTTAAGGGGCTGGGAGACCCAGTACTTC.

This clone showed up just a few times. V is TRBV5-8 and J is TRBJ1-1; D possibly corresponds to TRBD1 (6 bases). Germline CDR1 SGHTS, CDR2 YDEGEE. The CDR3 spans 17 residues. V was trimmed by 4 bases and J by 5 bases, leaving 24 bases between them. In DNA, the CDR3 is TGTGCCAGCAGCGGTGGGACACCACTTAAGTTCAAGACTGAAGCTTTCTTT. Translating gives CASSGGTPLKFKTEAFF.

In its sample, this clone is medium-sized. V and J are TRBV6-5 and TRBJ1-5, with 8 bases identical to TRBD1. CDR1 and CDR2 (germline): MNHEY, SVGAGI. This CDR3 region has 15 residues. Germline trimming cut 4 bases from V and 4 bases from J; bases unmatched to any gene: 6. The CDR3, as DNA: TGTGCCAGCAGTTGGACAGGGTGGAGTAATCAGCCCCAGCATTTT. Amino acid sequence: CASSWTGWSNQPQHF.

On this clone itself: Other DNA sequences in the same sample also yield this CDR3. This chain joins TRBV6-5 and TRBJ1-2; unclear D gene. Looked up from germline, CDR1 is MNHEY and CDR2 is SVGAGI. V was pared by 1 base and J by 2 bases, with 5 bases between. The CDR3 loop spans 13 amino acids. In DNA, the CDR3 is TGTGCCAGCAGTTACTGGCAGAACTATGGCTACACCTTC. It encodes CASSYWQNYGYTF.

This sequence joins TRBV5-8 and TRBJ1-6; D possibly corresponds to TRBD1 (5 bases). Looked up from germline, CDR1 is SGHTS and CDR2 is YDEGEE. The V end was cut by 0 bases, the J end by 5 bases, with 15 bases between. There are 17 residues in the CDR3. The CDR3 region is CASSLERGGADNSPLHF. The CDR3 DNA is TGTGCCAGCAGCTTGGAGAGAGGCGGGGCGGATAATTCACCCCTCCACTTT.

V is TRBV9 and J is TRBJ2-5; the D gene is possibly TRBD1 (6 bases). The V gene lost 4 bases and the J gene lost 7 bases, with 14 bases spanning the gap. The CDR3 extends over 13 amino acids. The germline V gene has CDR1 SGDLS and CDR2 YYNGEE. The CDR3 protein is CASSLDSFATQYF. The CDR3 DNA sequence: TGTGCCAGCAGCTTGGACAGCTTCGCGACCCAGTACTTC.

The rearrangement joins TRBV7-2 to TRBJ2-7, with TRBD2 identical over 14 bases. CDR1 is SGHTA, CDR2 FQGNSA, per germline. The V segment lost 1 base and the J segment 6 bases; nucleotides outside the gene matches: 5. The CDR3 totals 16 residues. This chain's CDR3 is CASSLGGLAGVREQYF. CDR3 in DNA: TGTGCCAGCAGCTTAGGGGGACTAGCGGGAGTCCGCGAGCAGTACTTC.

The V and J genes are TRBV6-5 and TRBJ2-3; D unclear. The germline gives CDR1 MNHEY, CDR2 SVGAGI. V was cut by 2 bases and J by 4 bases, with 10 bases left in between. The CDR3 runs to 14 residues. The CDR3 region has the DNA TGTGCCAGCAGTTACGGCGCCGGAGCAGATACGCAGTATTTT. Protein sequence: CASSYGAGADTQYF.

CDR3 amino acids: CASGLDRGSYNEQFF. Written as DNA, the CDR3 is TGCGCCAGCGGGCTAGACAGGGGATCCTACAATGAGCAGTTCTTC. The rearrangement links TRBV4-3 to TRBJ2-1; 8 bases match TRBD1. There are 15 residues in the CDR3. Germline loops: CDR1 LGHNA, CDR2 YSLEER. The ends lost 8 bases at V and 1 base at J; junction bases unmatched: 7.

The chain links TRBV9 to TRBJ2-5; 13 bases map to TRBD2. The CDR3 runs 16 residues. CDR1 and CDR2 (germline): SGDLS, YYNGEE. Trimming cost V 1 base and J 5 bases; bases outside gene matches: 5. The CDR3 bases are TGTGCCAGCAGCGTAACTAGCGGGGGGGCGTTGGAGACCCAGTACTTC. It codes for CASSVTSGGALETQYF.

In its sample, this clone ranks as medium-sized. The chain combines TRBV7-3 with TRBJ2-2, with D possibly TRBD2 on 5 matching bases. The CDR3 runs 16 residues. V was pared by 1 base and J by 1 base, with 10 bases between. CDR1 SGHTA and CDR2 FQGTGA come from the germline V gene. CDR3 bases: TGTGCCAGCAGCTTAAGCCCCGGACTGAACACCGGGGAGCTGTTTTTT. It specifies CASSLSPGLNTGELFF.

J is TRBJ2-2 and V is TRBV5-1; TRBD1 might be the D (6 bases). CDR1 and CDR2 from the germline V gene are SGHRS and YFSETQ. The ends were cut back, 4 bases at V and 1 base at J, with 14 bases in the middle. There are 16 residues in the CDR3. The CDR3, as DNA: TGCGCCAGCAGCAAACTACCGGGACAGAACACCGGGGAGCTGTTTTTT. Its translation: CASSKLPGQNTGELFF.

The V gene is TRBV4-1, the J gene TRBJ2-1, with TRBD2 as a possible D gene (6 bases). The ends were cut back, 5 bases at V and 5 bases at J, with 19 bases in the middle. The germline V gene encodes CDR1 MGHRA and CDR2 YSYEKL. The length of the CDR3 is 16 residues. DNA of the CDR3: TGCGCCAGCAGCTTACCGGAGGGCGCGGGACACAATGAGCAGTTCTTC. It codes for CASSLPEGAGHNEQFF.

In its sample, this clone was seen once. The rearrangement links TRBV7-2 to TRBJ2-3; D might be TRBD2 (5 bases). Germline CDR1 reads SGHTA; CDR2 reads FQGNSA. The CDR3 totals 14 residues. V gave up 3 bases and J gave up 4 bases, with 11 bases separating them. As DNA, the CDR3 is TGTGCCAGCAGCTTCGGGCACGGGGCAGATACGCAGTATTTT. It translates to CASSFGHGADTQYF.

V is TRBV29-1 and J is TRBJ2-1; 7 bases line up with TRBD2. This CDR3 has 14 residues. The germline V gene has CDR1 SQVTM and CDR2 ANQGSEA. V shed 7 bases and J 7 bases; nucleotides not matched to a gene: 13. The CDR3 DNA reads as TGCAGCGGGGGGGAGGGGCTCCCGCGGAATGAGCAGTTCTTC. It is translated as CSGGEGLPRNEQFF.

The chain has TRBV9 and TRBJ1-1; 10 positions agree with TRBD1. The CDR3 is 15 amino acids. With V trimmed by 3 bases and J by 5 bases, 7 bases remained unmatched. Germline CDR1 and CDR2: SGDLS and YYNGEE. In DNA, the CDR3 is TGTGCCAGCAGCGACCGAGGACAGGGGGTTACTGAAGCTTTCTTT. This translates into CASSDRGQGVTEAFF.

By sample fraction, this clone is medium-sized. The chain combines TRBV6-5 with TRBJ1-2, with unresolved D. V gave up 0 bases and J gave up 2 bases, with 10 bases separating them. CDR1 is MNHEY and CDR2 is SVGAGI in the germline V gene. The CDR3 loop spans 15 amino acids. Here the CDR3 DNA reads TGTGCCAGCAGTTACTCCCTGACTGGGAACTATGGCTACACCTTC. It translates to CASSYSLTGNYGYTF.

By sample share, this clone is medium-sized. The chain uses TRBV10-3 and TRBJ2-5; the D is unclear. Trimming removed 2 bases at V and 5 bases at J, with 12 bases between. Germline V lookup: CDR1 ENHRY, CDR2 SYGVKD. The CDR3 covers 14 residues. CDR3 in DNA: TGTGCCATCAGTGAGAGGCTTATACAGGAGACCCAGTACTTC. Amino acids: CAISERLIQETQYF.

The genes are TRBV29-1 and TRBJ2-1, with 11 nucleotides matching TRBD2. Germline V gene sequence: CDR1 SQVTM, CDR2 ANQGSEA. The CDR3 covers 13 residues. The J segment lost 1 base and the V segment lost 7 bases, leaving 0 bases of the junction unmatched. CDR3 loop: CSASGGSYNEQFF. CDR3 coding DNA: TGCAGCGCTAGCGGGGGGTCCTACAATGAGCAGTTCTTC.